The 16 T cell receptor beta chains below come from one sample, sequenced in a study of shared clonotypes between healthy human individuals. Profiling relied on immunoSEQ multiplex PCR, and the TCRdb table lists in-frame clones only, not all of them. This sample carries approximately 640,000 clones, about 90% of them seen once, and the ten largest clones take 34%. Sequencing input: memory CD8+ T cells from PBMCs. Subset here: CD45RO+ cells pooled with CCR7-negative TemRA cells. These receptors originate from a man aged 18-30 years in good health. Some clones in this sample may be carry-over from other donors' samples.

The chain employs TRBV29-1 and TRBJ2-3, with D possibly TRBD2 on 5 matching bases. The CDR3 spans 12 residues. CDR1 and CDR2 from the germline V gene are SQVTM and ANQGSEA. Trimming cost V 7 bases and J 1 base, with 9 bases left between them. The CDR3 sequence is CSARDGTDTQYF. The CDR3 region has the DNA TGCAGCGCCCGGGATGGCACAGATACGCAGTATTTT.

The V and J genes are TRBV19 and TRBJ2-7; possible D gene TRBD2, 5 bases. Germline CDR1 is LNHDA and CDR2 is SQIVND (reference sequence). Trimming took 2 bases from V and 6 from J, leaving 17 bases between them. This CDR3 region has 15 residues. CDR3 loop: CASSIRAGPVREQYF. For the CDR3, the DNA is TGTGCCAGTAGTATAAGGGCGGGCCCAGTCCGCGAGCAGTACTTC.

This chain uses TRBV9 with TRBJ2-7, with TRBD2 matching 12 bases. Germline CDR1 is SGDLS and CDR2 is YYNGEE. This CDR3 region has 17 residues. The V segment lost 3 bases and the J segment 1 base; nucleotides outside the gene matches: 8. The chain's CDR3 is CASSAVFGLAGSYEQYF. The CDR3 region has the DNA TGTGCCAGCAGCGCGGTCTTCGGACTAGCGGGGTCCTACGAGCAGTACTTC.

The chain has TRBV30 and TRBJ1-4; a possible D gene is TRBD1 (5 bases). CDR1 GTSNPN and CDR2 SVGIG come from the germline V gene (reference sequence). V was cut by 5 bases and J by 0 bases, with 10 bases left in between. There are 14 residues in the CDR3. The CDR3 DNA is TGTGCCTGGGGCAGGGAGGCAACTAATGAAAAACTGTTTTTT. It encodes CAWGREATNEKLFF.

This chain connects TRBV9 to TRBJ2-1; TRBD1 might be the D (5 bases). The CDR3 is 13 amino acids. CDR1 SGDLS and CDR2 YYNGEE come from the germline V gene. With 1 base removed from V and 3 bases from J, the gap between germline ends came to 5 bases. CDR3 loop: CASSVRGYNEQFF. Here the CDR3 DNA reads TGTGCCAGCAGCGTAAGGGGCTACAATGAGCAGTTCTTC. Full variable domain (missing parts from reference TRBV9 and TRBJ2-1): DSGVTQTPKHLITATGQRVTLRCSPRSGDLSVYWYQQSLDQGLQFLIQYYNGEERAKGNILERFSAQQFPDLHSELNLSSLELGDSALYFCASSVRGYNEQFFGPGTRLTVL.

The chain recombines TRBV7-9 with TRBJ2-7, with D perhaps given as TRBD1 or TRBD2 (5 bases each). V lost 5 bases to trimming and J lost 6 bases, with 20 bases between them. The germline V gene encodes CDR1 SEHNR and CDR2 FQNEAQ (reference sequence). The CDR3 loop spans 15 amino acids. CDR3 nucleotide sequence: TGTGCCAGCAGCCCCAGACTACCCAGGGAGTTCGAGCAGTACTTC. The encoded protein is CASSPRLPREFEQYF.

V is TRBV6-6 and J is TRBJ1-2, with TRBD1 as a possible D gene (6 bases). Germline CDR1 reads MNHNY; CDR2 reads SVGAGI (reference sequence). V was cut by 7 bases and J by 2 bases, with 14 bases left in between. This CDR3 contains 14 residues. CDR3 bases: TGTGCCAGCAACCTACAGGGCCAGAACTATGGCTACACCTTC. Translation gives CASNLQGQNYGYTF.

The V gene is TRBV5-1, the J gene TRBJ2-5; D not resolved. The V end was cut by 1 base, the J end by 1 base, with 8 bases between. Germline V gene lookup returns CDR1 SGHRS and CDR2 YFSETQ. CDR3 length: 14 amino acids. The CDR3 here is CASSLYGGQETQYF. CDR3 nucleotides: TGCGCCAGCAGCTTGTATGGCGGCCAAGAGACCCAGTACTTC.

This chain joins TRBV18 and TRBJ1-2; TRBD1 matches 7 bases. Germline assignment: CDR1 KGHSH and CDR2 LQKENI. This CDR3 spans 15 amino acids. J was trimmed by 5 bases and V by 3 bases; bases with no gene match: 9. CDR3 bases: TGTGCCAGCTCACCTGAACCGGGACAGAAATATGGCTACACCTTC. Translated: CASSPEPGQKYGYTF.

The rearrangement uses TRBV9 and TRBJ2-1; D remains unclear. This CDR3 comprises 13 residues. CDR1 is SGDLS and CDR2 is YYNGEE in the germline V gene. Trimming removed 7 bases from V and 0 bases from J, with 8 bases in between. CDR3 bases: TGTGCCAGCGCCACACGCTCCTACAATGAGCAGTTCTTC. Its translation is CASATRSYNEQFF.

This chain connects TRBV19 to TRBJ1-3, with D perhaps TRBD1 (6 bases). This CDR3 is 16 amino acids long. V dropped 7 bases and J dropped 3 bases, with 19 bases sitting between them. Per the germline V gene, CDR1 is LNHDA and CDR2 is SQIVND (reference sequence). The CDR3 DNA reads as TGTGCCAGTATCGACCCCGCAGGGGAAATTGGAAACACCATATATTTT. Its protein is CASIDPAGEIGNTIYF.

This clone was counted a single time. CDR3 DNA sequence: TGTGCCAGTAGACTAGCGGGAGGGTACAATGAGCAGTTCTTC. Its translation is CASRLAGGYNEQFF. This chain joins TRBV19 and TRBJ2-1; 13 bases agree with TRBD2. Germline assignment: CDR1 LNHDA and CDR2 SQIVND (reference sequence). Trimming took 6 bases from V and 4 from J; bases not matched to a gene: 0. This CDR3 is 14 amino acids long.

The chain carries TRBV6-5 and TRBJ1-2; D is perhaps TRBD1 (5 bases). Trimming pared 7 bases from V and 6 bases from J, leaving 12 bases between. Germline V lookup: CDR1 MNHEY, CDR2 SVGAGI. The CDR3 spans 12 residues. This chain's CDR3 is CASKDSSHGYTF. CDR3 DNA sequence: TGTGCCAGCAAAGACAGCTCCCATGGCTACACCTTC.

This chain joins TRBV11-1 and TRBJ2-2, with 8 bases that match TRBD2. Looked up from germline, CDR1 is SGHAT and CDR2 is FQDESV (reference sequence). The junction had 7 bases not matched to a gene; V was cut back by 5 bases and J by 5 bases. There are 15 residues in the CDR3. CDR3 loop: CASSPTSGWTGELFF. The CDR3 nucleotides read TGTGCCAGCAGCCCTACTAGCGGTTGGACCGGGGAGCTGTTTTTT.

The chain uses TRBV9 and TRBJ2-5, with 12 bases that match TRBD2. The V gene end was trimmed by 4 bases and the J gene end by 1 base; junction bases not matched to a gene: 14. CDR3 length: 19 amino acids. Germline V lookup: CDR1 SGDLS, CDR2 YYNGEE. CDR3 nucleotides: TGTGCCAGCAGCTTAGGAGGGCTAGCGGGAGGGCGAGGCCAAGAGACCCAGTACTTC. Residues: CASSLGGLAGGRGQETQYF. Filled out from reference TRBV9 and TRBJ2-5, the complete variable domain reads DSGVTQTPKHLITATGQRVTLRCSPRSGDLSVYWYQQSLDQGLQFLIQYYNGEERAKGNILERFSAQQFPDLHSELNLSSLELGDSALYFCASSLGGLAGGRGQETQYFGPGTRLLVL.

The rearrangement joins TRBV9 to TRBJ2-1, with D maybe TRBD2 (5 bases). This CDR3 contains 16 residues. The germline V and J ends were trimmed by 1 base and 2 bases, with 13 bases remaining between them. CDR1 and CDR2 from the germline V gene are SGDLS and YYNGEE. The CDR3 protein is CASSVRSRGPYNEQFF. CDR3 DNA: TGTGCCAGCAGCGTAAGGTCCCGGGGTCCCTACAATGAGCAGTTCTTC. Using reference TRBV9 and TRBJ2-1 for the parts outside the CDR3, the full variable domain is DSGVTQTPKHLITATGQRVTLRCSPRSGDLSVYWYQQSLDQGLQFLIQYYNGEERAKGNILERFSAQQFPDLHSELNLSSLELGDSALYFCASSVRSRGPYNEQFFGPGTRLTVL.